The T cell receptor beta chain under discussion was sequenced for a study of T-cell reconstitution after alpha-beta-depleted transplantation in children. CDR1 is MGHRA, CDR2 YSYEKL, per germline. This CDR3 contains 16 residues. The V and J ends lost 4 bases and 6 bases, in that order; junction bases with no gene match: 10. Regarding the study as a whole: Surviving recipient T cells and thymic progenitors accounted for the high day-60 TCRbeta diversity observed in some patients. By about two months after transplant, alpha-beta T cells reportedly arose from several hundred graft clones that had expanded.

Concerning this clonotype: Its antigen is not identified.

Preparation of the TCRbeta library used unique molecular identifiers. TCRdb re-analysed the PCR reads in MiXCR, keeping a single row per CDR3 protein. The table records some 840,000 distinct CDR3 sequences, approximately 15% of them present only once. The chain employs TRBV4-1 and TRBJ2-1; 9 bases match TRBD2. The sequencing here drew on PBMCs, mostly from graft donor cells, taken 360 days after TCRalphabeta/CD19-depleted stem cell transplant. The TCR originated in a male patient younger than 18 who had a stem cell transplant for acute lymphoblastic leukemia, so the T cells may come from the graft donor. The DNA for the CDR3 is TGCGCCAGCAGCCCGTACAGCGGGAGGTATACCAATGAGCAGTTCTTC. Its protein is CASSPYSGRYTNEQFF.